Listed below are T cell receptor beta chains from one sample, sequenced in a study of blood T cells in healthy people across ages. TCRdb independently ran MiXCR on the 5' RACE reads; one entry per CDR3 protein. The repertoire holds about 1.4 million distinct CDR3 sequences, with 59% as singletons. The sample comprised blood. The receptor set was obtained from a man aged 18 to 29 in good health. CDR3s include the opening cysteine and the closing phenylalanine or tryptophan. A D gene is named only where the DNA matches it firmly. Size values are once, few and many counts, or a class for expanded clones, and some rows have none.

D gene,clone size,J gene,V gene,CDR3 protein,CDR3 DNA
.,.,TRBJ1-1,TRBV27,CASSLYGGSAAFF,TGTGCCAGCAGTTTATATGGGGGGTCAGCAGCTTTCTTT
.,.,TRBJ2-6,TRBV27,CASSLGGNVLTF,TGTGCCAGCAGCTTAGGGGGAAACGTCCTGACTTTC
.,few,TRBJ2-5,TRBV6-2/TRBV6-3,CASSRRSQDQETQYF,TGTGCCAGCAGCCGACGGAGTCAAGACCAAGAGACCCAGTACTTC
.,few,TRBJ1-2,TRBV27,CASSFLPGMDGYTF,TGTGCCAGCAGTTTCTTACCGGGGATGGATGGCTACACCTTC
.,.,TRBJ1-2,TRBV21-1,CAGPGTGGRGYGYTF,TGTGCCGGCCCCGGGACAGGGGGAAGAGGGTATGGCTACACCTTC
.,.,TRBJ2-4,TRBV19,CASSMGRAAKNIQYF,TGTGCCAGTAGTATGGGGCGGGCAGCCAAAAACATTCAGTACTTC
TRBD2,few,TRBJ2-1,TRBV7-2,CASSSLAGGLYNEQFF,TGTGCCAGCAGCTCCTTAGCGGGGGGGCTCTACAATGAGCAGTTCTTC
.,.,TRBJ2-2,TRBV4-2,CASSQERDNTGELFF,TGTGCCAGCAGCCAAGAACGGGATAACACCGGGGAGCTGTTTTTT
.,.,TRBJ2-7,TRBV7-2,CASSSLLGANYEQYF,TGTGCCAGCAGCTCACTTCTGGGGGCGAACTACGAGCAGTACTTC
.,.,TRBJ2-6,TRBV12-3/TRBV12-4,CASSSIQTSGANVLTF,TGTGCCAGCAGTTCTATTCAGACCTCTGGGGCCAACGTCCTGACTTTC
TRBD2,.,TRBJ2-7,TRBV20-1,CSATKGLVNEQYF,TGCAGTGCTACCAAAGGACTAGTCAACGAGCAGTACTTC
TRBD2,.,TRBJ2-4,TRBV2,CASRETSGVDEQYF,TGTGCCAGCAGGGAAACTAGCGGGGTAGATGAGCAGTACTTC
.,.,TRBJ1-2,TRBV9,CASSVNAHYGYTF,TGTGCCAGCAGCGTAAATGCCCACTATGGCTACACCTTC
TRBD1,.,TRBJ2-7,TRBV5-1,CASSLGRDRKTYEQYF,TGCGCCAGCAGCTTGGGCCGGGACAGAAAAACCTACGAGCAGTACTTC
.,.,TRBJ2-5,TRBV3-1,CASSPTSRIMETQYF,TGTGCCAGCAGCCCAACAAGCCGTATAATGGAGACCCAGTACTTC
.,few,TRBJ2-5,TRBV7-9,CASSSDYHQETQYF,TGTGCCAGCAGCTCCGACTACCATCAAGAGACCCAGTACTTC
TRBD2,.,TRBJ2-5,TRBV20-1,CSARDRGDTRETQYF,TGCAGTGCTAGAGATCGGGGGGATACCAGGGAGACCCAGTACTTC
TRBD1,few,TRBJ2-7,TRBV27,CASSRPGTGIYEQYF,TGTGCCAGCAGTCGACCCGGGACAGGGATCTACGAGCAGTACTTC
.,once,TRBJ1-1,TRBV7-8,CASSLALLGQGGKMNTEAFF,TGTGCCAGCAGCTTAGCGCTACTCGGGCAGGGAGGAAAGATGAACACTGAAGCTTTCTTT
TRBD1,few,TRBJ2-5,TRBV6-5,CASSYSTGNWETQYF,TGTGCCAGCAGTTACTCGACAGGGAATTGGGAGACCCAGTACTTC
.,.,TRBJ1-4,TRBV7-9,CASSAVGEEKLFF,TGTGCCAGCAGCGCCGTAGGGGAGGAAAAACTGTTTTTT
TRBD1,few,TRBJ1-4,TRBV6-1,CASILLQGAPNEKLFF,TGTGCCAGCATCCTACTACAGGGGGCTCCTAATGAAAAACTGTTTTTT
.,once,TRBJ2-3,TRBV11-2,CASATDTDTQYF,TGTGCCAGCGCTACGGACACAGATACGCAGTATTTT
TRBD1,.,TRBJ2-3,TRBV20-1,CSARDRTGVRDTQYF,TGCAGTGCTAGAGACCGGACAGGGGTCAGGGATACGCAGTATTTT
.,.,TRBJ2-2,TRBV11-1,CASASVVTGELFF,TGTGCCAGTGCTAGCGTGGTCACCGGGGAGCTGTTTTTT
.,.,TRBJ1-2,TRBV9,CASSARSTEMFHTF,TGTGCCAGCAGCGCCCGATCTACCGAAATGTTTCACACCTTC
TRBD1,.,TRBJ1-2,TRBV12-3/TRBV12-4,CASRGNREGQGAFGYGYTF,TGTGCCAGCAGGGGGAATCGCGAGGGACAGGGGGCTTTTGGCTATGGCTACACCTTC
.,.,TRBJ2-7,TRBV19,CASSPQVMGEQYF,TGTGCCAGTAGTCCCCAGGTAATGGGCGAGCAGTACTTC
TRBD2,.,TRBJ2-7,TRBV3-1,CAISQGAGPYEQYF,TGTGCCATCAGCCAAGGAGCGGGACCCTACGAGCAGTACTTC
.,few,TRBJ2-4,TRBV13,CASSLTAKQNIQYF,TGTGCCAGCAGCTTGACAGCAAAACAAAACATTCAGTACTTC
.,.,TRBJ1-1,TRBV4-3,CASSHPGQEAFF,TGCGCCAGCAGCCATCCAGGACAAGAAGCTTTCTTT
.,few,TRBJ2-5,TRBV7-2,CASKVGGPLETQYF,TGTGCCAGCAAGGTGGGGGGGCCTCTGGAGACCCAGTACTTC
.,few,TRBJ2-3,TRBV25-1,CASSEGPDTQYF,TGTGCCAGCAGTGAAGGGCCAGATACGCAGTATTTT
.,.,TRBJ2-1,TRBV2,CTIAETYNEQFF,TGTACAATAGCGGAGACCTACAATGAGCAGTTCTTC
.,.,TRBJ2-5,TRBV12-3/TRBV12-4,CASSLYGTTNAGETQYF,TGTGCCAGCAGTTTATACGGGACCACCAACGCCGGAGAGACCCAGTACTTC
TRBD2,.,TRBJ2-2,TRBV20-1,CSARLADTGELFF,TGCAGTGCTCGACTAGCAGACACCGGGGAGCTGTTTTTT
.,few,TRBJ2-5,TRBV20-1,CSAPKQTSATQYF,TGCAGTGCCCCTAAGCAGACTTCGGCGACCCAGTACTTC
TRBD2,.,TRBJ2-1,TRBV7-2,CASSSGTTVGQFF,TGTGCCAGCAGCTCAGGGACTACTGTGGGGCAGTTCTTC
.,.,TRBJ1-1,TRBV10-3,CAISDPKALEAFF,TGTGCCATCAGTGATCCGAAGGCTCTTGAAGCTTTCTTT